The clone carrying this T cell receptor beta chain was observed a handful of times. The data are from a study of identical twins. From the 5' RACE reads, TCRdb called clonotypes with MiXCR, one entry per CDR3 protein. The sample contains some 790,000 distinct CDR3 sequences, about 20% of which appear only once. These same data were also listed under a study on T cells expressing NK-cell markers. That paper states: Each TCR beta repertoire originated in sorted T cells that were CD3+CD56+NKG2C+, CD3+CD56+NKG2C- or CD3+CD56-NKG2C+. These clonotypes also led the CD3+CD56-NKG2C+ fraction in a few donors.

The sequenced material came from PBMCs. The clonotype was recovered from a young woman in good health.

CDR3 coding DNA: TGCGCCAGCACCCCCCGGGGAGACACCGGGGAGCTGTTTTTT. Its translation is CASTPRGDTGELFF. The rearrangement links TRBV5-1 to TRBJ2-2; possibly TRBD2 for D (5 bases). Trimming pared 6 bases from V and 3 bases from J, leaving 12 bases between. The CDR3 loop spans 14 amino acids. CDR1 and CDR2 from the germline V gene are SGHRS and YFSETQ.